What follows are 27 T cell receptor beta chains derived from one specimen sequenced in a study of control samples from healthy donors and cancer patients. Clones were sequenced by immunoSEQ multiplex PCR, and TCRdb holds only the in-frame ones, with some missing. The data hold roughly 54,000 clones, with nearly 96% observed a single time. What was sequenced was blood. These receptors were taken from a woman aged 25-40 years in good health.

This chain joins TRBV21-1 and TRBJ2-7; the DNA was not used to check the table's D call, TRBD2. TRBV21-1 is a documented pseudogene. CDR3 length: 15 residues. The CDR3 sequence is CASVKRPPAGYEQYF. CDR3 DNA: TGTGCCAGCGTCAAACGGCCGCCAGCGGGGTACGAGCAGTACTTC.

V and J are TRBV4-1 and TRBJ2-1; 13 nucleotides match TRBD2. The CDR3 covers 15 residues. CDR1 MGHRA and CDR2 YSYEKL come from the germline V gene. V gave up 4 bases and J gave up 7 bases; unmatched junction bases: 4. The CDR3 loop is CASSLGLAGVNEQFF. The CDR3 DNA is TGCGCCAGCAGCCTCGGACTAGCGGGAGTGAATGAGCAGTTCTTC.

The chain employs TRBV18 and TRBJ2-5; D may be TRBD2 (6 bases). The CDR3 runs to 15 residues. The V end lost 2 bases, the J end lost 1 base, and 11 bases lay between the germline ends. Germline CDR1 and CDR2: KGHSH and LQKENI. This CDR3 is CASSPGGTFQETQYF. The CDR3, as DNA: TGTGCCAGCTCACCAGGGGGGACCTTCCAAGAGACCCAGTACTTC.

The chain links TRBV4-1 to TRBJ2-1; the match to TRBD2 covers 8 bases. There are 17 residues in the CDR3. The V and J ends lost 1 base and 3 bases, in that order; junction bases with no gene match: 8. Germline lookup yields CDR1 MGHRA and CDR2 YSYEKL. CDR3 sequence (DNA): TGCGCCAGCAGCCAAGGCACTAGCGGCCAGCGCTACAATGAGCAGTTCTTC. The encoded protein is CASSQGTSGQRYNEQFF.

The rearrangement links TRBV28 to TRBJ2-2; no firm D call. This CDR3 has 13 amino acids. V dropped 3 bases and J dropped 5 bases, with 7 bases sitting between them. The germline V gene encodes CDR1 MDHEN and CDR2 SYDVKM. CDR3 loop: CASSFWRTGELFF. Here the CDR3 DNA reads TGTGCCAGCAGTTTTTGGCGGACCGGGGAGCTGTTTTTT.

The chain combines TRBV6-6 with TRBJ2-7, with 9 nucleotides matching TRBD2. After removal of 10 bases from V and 0 bases from J, the junction contained 7 bases not matched to a gene. This CDR3 region has 14 residues. In germline, CDR1 is MNHNY, CDR2 SVGAGI (reference sequence). This CDR3 is CATRGGRVSYEQYF. The CDR3 DNA reads as TGTGCCACCCGAGGCGGGAGGGTCTCCTACGAGCAGTACTTC.

The V call is TRBV19, the J call TRBJ2-5; either TRBD1 or TRBD2 may supply D (7 bases each). V gave up 9 bases and J gave up 5 bases, with 19 bases separating them. This CDR3 has 14 amino acids. Germline V gives CDR1 LNHDA, CDR2 SQIVND (reference sequence). The CDR3 region has the DNA TGTGCCAGCGGGATGGGAGGGGGCCGGGAGACCCAGTACTTC. This codes for CASGMGGGRETQYF.

The chain uses TRBV30 and TRBJ1-2; D ambiguous. This CDR3 region has 13 residues. Trimming cost V 6 bases and J 12 bases, with 23 bases left between them. Looked up from germline, CDR1 is GTSNPN and CDR2 is SVGIG (reference sequence). The CDR3 DNA follows: TGTGCCTGCCCCTTGCGGGCGGGCATTGGGGACACCTTC. This translates into CACPLRAGIGDTF. The full variable domain, rest sourced from reference TRBV30 and TRBJ1-2, is SQTIHQWPATLVQPVGSPLSLECTVEGTSNPNLYWYRQAAGRGLQLLFYSVGIGQISSEVPQNLSASRPQDRQFILSSKKLLLSDSGFYLCACPLRAGIGDTFGSGTRLTVV.

The rearrangement joins TRBV29-1 to TRBJ1-1; tentatively, D is TRBD1 (6 bases). Germline assignment: CDR1 SQVTM and CDR2 ANQGSEA. This CDR3 spans 17 amino acids. V lost 6 bases, J lost 1 base, and 24 bases lay in between. The CDR3 DNA is TGCAGCGTATACCCTCTCAGGGGCCCCGCCACGAACACTGAAGCTTTCTTT. Its translation: CSVYPLRGPATNTEAFF.

This chain links TRBV29-1 with TRBJ2-3, with D uncertain. CDR3 size: 13 residues. Trimming cost V 7 bases and J 6 bases, with 17 bases left between them. The germline V gene has CDR1 SQVTM and CDR2 ANQGSEA. The CDR3 DNA reads as TGCAGCGCCCTCGACTTCCCTGGCGATACGCAGTATTTT. Its protein is CSALDFPGDTQYF.

The gene calls are TRBV5-4 and TRBJ2-7, with 7 positions matching TRBD2. Trimming cost V 4 bases and J 3 bases; bases outside gene matches: 4. Germline V gene sequence: CDR1 SGHNT, CDR2 YYREEE (reference sequence). This CDR3 region has 13 residues. CDR3: CASSHGTNYEQYF. For the CDR3, the DNA is TGTGCCAGCAGCCATGGGACTAACTACGAGCAGTACTTC. Full variable domain (missing parts from reference TRBV5-4 and TRBJ2-7): ETGVTQSPTHLIKTRGQQVTLRCSSQSGHNTVSWYQQALGQGPQFIFQYYREEENGRGNFPPRFSGLQFPNYSSELNVNALELDDSALYLCASSHGTNYEQYFGPGTRLTVT.

The CDR3 DNA is TGTGCCAGCAGTTTCGCCAGGGTTTCTGAAGCTTTCTTT. This translates into CASSFARVSEAFF. The chain joins TRBV28 to TRBJ1-1; a possible D gene is TRBD1 (5 bases). Deletions cut 3 bases from V and 6 bases from J, with 11 bases between. The germline gives CDR1 MDHEN, CDR2 SYDVKM. This CDR3 has 13 residues.

The chain is built from TRBV5-1 and TRBJ2-1; 7 bases line up with TRBD1. After removal of 4 bases from V and 7 bases from J, the junction contained 17 bases not matched to a gene. Per the germline V gene, CDR1 is SGHRS and CDR2 is YFSETQ. This CDR3 has 17 residues. CDR3: CASSQLYGQADVNEQFF. The CDR3 DNA is TGCGCCAGCAGCCAGCTCTACGGACAGGCGGACGTTAATGAGCAGTTCTTC.

J is TRBJ1-2 and V is TRBV7-8; D is perhaps TRBD1 (6 bases). Per germline, CDR1 SGHVS and CDR2 FQNEAQ. The CDR3 runs 15 residues. Deletions cut 3 bases from V and 8 bases from J, with 19 bases between. CDR3 sequence (DNA): TGTGCCAGCAGCTTCCTAGTAGAGGGGGGGGCGGGCTACACCTTC. Encoded protein: CASSFLVEGGAGYTF. The whole variable domain, remainder taken from reference TRBV7-8 and TRBJ1-2, is GAGVSQSPRYKVAKRGQDVALRCDPISGHVSLFWYQQALGQGPEFLTYFQNEAQLDKSGLPSDRFFAERPEGSVSTLKIQRTQQEDSAVYLCASSFLVEGGAGYTFGSGTRLTVV.

The chain recombines TRBV5-4 with TRBJ2-1, with D hard to call. The CDR3 runs to 12 residues. Germline CDR1 and CDR2: SGHNT and YYREEE (reference sequence). Trimming stripped 1 base from V and 1 base from J, with 0 bases between. The CDR3 spells CASSLSYNEQFF. The CDR3 DNA follows: TGTGCCAGCAGCTTGTCCTACAATGAGCAGTTCTTC.

The rearrangement joins TRBV11-2 to TRBJ1-4, with D perhaps TRBD1 (6 bases). Trimming shortened V by 5 bases and J by 3 bases, and 13 bases separated the two germline ends. Germline V CDR1 and CDR2: SGHAT, FQNNGV. This CDR3 is 15 amino acids long. CDR3 nucleotides: TGTGCCAGCAGCGAAATGACAGGAGCTAATGAAAAACTGTTTTTT. Amino acid sequence: CASSEMTGANEKLFF.

This chain uses TRBV19 with TRBJ2-1; possibly TRBD2 for D (5 bases). Trimming left V 0 bases short and J 6 bases short, with 15 bases between. The CDR3 spans 16 residues. Germline V gene sequence: CDR1 LNHDA, CDR2 SQIVND (reference sequence). This CDR3 reads CASSIDRAGTFNEQFF. The CDR3 nucleotides are TGTGCCAGTAGTATAGATCGGGCGGGTACCTTCAATGAGCAGTTCTTC.

The V call is TRBV12-5, the J call TRBJ1-3; maybe TRBD1 (5 bases). The CDR3 has 15 residues. Germline loops: CDR1 LGHNT, CDR2 FRNRAP. Trimming took 6 bases from V and 2 from J, leaving 14 bases between them. The CDR3 DNA reads as TGTGCTAGTGGGACGATGACAGAGACTGGAAACACCATATATTTT. It encodes CASGTMTETGNTIYF.

The chain links TRBV18 to TRBJ1-1; D remains ambiguous. V lost 0 bases and J 4 bases, leaving 12 bases between the germline ends. The CDR3 sequence is 15 residues long. CDR1 KGHSH and CDR2 LQKENI come from the germline V gene. CDR3 nucleotide sequence: TGTGCCAGCTCACCACCGCTTAAGGAGGGCACTGAAGCTTTCTTT. Amino acid sequence: CASSPPLKEGTEAFF.

This chain links TRBV6-5 with TRBJ1-3; TRBD1 might be the D (5 bases). The CDR3 consists of 14 residues. The germline gives CDR1 MNHEY, CDR2 SVGAGI. Trimming shortened V by 8 bases and J by 0 bases, and 11 bases separated the two germline ends. CDR3 protein: CASLGTYSGNTIYF. The CDR3 region has the DNA TGTGCCAGCCTTGGGACCTACTCTGGAAACACCATATATTTT.

This chain connects TRBV4-2 to TRBJ2-3; D is tentatively TRBD1 or TRBD2 (6 bases each). From germline, CDR1 is LGHNA and CDR2 YNFKEQ. Trimming took off 3 bases at V and 4 bases at J, with 11 bases between the two ends. This CDR3 has 14 residues. The CDR3, as DNA: TGTGCCAGCAGCCATGAGGGGGGCCCAGATACGCAGTATTTT. Its protein is CASSHEGGPDTQYF.

This clone has a single count. This chain uses TRBV15 with TRBJ2-3; possibly TRBD2 for D (6 bases). CDR1 is LNHNV and CDR2 is YYDKDF in the germline V gene (reference sequence). V lost 0 bases to trimming and J lost 2 bases, with 9 bases between them. This CDR3 has 15 amino acids. CDR3: CATSREGGPTDTQYF. The CDR3 nucleotides are TGTGCCACCAGCAGAGAGGGGGGTCCCACAGATACGCAGTATTTT.

J is TRBJ2-1 and V is TRBV10-2, with TRBD2 matching over 10 bases. Trimming took 7 bases from V and 3 from J; bases not matched to a gene: 9. The CDR3 has 16 residues. CDR1 and CDR2 from the germline V gene are WSHSY and SAAADI. CDR3 region: CASTPSGSLVYNEQFF. For the CDR3, the DNA is TGCGCCAGCACTCCTAGCGGGAGTTTGGTCTACAATGAGCAGTTCTTC.

The CDR3: CASSQGDRAAYGYTF. The CDR3 nucleotides read TGCGCCAGCAGTCAGGGGGACAGGGCCGCGTATGGCTACACCTTC. The gene calls are TRBV23-1 and TRBJ1-2, with 9 positions matching TRBD1. TRBV23-1 is designated an ORF whose function remains uncertain. J lost 5 bases, V lost 3 bases, and 7 bases had no gene match. CDR3 length equals 15 residues.

The chain combines TRBV13 with TRBJ1-3; no definite D call. Trimming left V 3 bases short and J 3 bases short, with 15 bases between. Germline CDR1 reads PRHDT; CDR2 reads FYEKMQ (reference sequence). CDR3 length: 16 residues. CDR3 in DNA: TGTGCCAGCAGCTTTTCGAACCGGGAGAATGGAAACACCATATATTTT. It specifies CASSFSNRENGNTIYF.

The rearrangement links TRBV28 to TRBJ2-1; D gene ambiguous. There are 12 residues in the CDR3. Germline lookup yields CDR1 MDHEN and CDR2 SYDVKM. The V end lost 1 base, the J end lost 8 bases, and 6 bases lay between the germline ends. CDR3 DNA sequence: TGTGCCAGCAGTTTATTCAGCGATGAGCAGTTCTTC. It specifies CASSLFSDEQFF.

The chain has TRBV12-3 or TRBV12-4 and TRBJ1-1; D call uncertain. The V end lost 3 bases, the J end lost 0 bases, and 2 bases lay between the germline ends. The CDR3 is 12 amino acids. The CDR3, as DNA: TGTGCCAGCAGTTTCGTGAACACTGAAGCTTTCTTT. This codes for CASSFVNTEAFF.